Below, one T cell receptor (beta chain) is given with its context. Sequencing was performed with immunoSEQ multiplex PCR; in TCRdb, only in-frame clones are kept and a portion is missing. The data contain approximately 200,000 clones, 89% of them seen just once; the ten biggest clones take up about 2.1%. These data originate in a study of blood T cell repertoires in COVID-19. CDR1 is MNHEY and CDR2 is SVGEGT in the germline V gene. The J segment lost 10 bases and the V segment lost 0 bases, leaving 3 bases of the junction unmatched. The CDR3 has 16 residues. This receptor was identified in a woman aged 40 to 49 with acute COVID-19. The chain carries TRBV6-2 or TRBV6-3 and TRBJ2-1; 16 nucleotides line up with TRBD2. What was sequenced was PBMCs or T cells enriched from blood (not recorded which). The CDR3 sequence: CASSYSGTSGRGEQFF. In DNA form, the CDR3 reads TGTGCCAGCAGTTACTCGGGGACTAGCGGGAGGGGGGAGCAGTTCTTC.